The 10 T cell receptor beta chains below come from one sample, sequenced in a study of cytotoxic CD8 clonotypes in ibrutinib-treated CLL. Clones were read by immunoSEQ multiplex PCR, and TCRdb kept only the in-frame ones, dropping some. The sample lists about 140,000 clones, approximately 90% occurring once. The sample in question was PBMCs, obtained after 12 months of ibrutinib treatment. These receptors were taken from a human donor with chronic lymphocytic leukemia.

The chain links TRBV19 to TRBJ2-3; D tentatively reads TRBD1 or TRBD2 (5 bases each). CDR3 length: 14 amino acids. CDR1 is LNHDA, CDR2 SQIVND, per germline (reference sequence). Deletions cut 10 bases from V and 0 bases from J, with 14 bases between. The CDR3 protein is CATGIGASTDTQYF. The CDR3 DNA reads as TGTGCCACGGGAATAGGGGCCAGCACAGATACGCAGTATTTT.

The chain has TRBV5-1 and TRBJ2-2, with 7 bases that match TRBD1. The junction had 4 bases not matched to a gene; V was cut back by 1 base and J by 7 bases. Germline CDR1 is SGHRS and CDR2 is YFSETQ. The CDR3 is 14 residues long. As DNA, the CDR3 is TGCGCCAGCAGCTTGACAGGGGATAACGGGGAGCTGTTTTTT. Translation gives CASSLTGDNGELFF.

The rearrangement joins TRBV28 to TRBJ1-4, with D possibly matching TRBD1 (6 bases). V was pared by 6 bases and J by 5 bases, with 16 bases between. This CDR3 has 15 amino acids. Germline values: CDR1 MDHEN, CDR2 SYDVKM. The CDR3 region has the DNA TGTGCCAGCAGCGGAAACACAGGGTTCAATGAAAAACTGTTTTTT. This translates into CASSGNTGFNEKLFF.

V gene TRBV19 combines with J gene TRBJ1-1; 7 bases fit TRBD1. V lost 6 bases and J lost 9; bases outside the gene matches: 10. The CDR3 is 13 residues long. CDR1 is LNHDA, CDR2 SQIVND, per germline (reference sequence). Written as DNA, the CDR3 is TGTGCCAGTAGGGAAGACAGGGAAAATCAAGCTTTCTTT. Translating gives CASREDRENQAFF.

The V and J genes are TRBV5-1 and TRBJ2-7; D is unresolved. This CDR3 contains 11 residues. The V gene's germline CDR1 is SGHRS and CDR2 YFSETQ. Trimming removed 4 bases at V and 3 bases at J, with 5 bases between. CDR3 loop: CASSTYYEQYF. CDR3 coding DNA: TGCGCCAGCAGCACCTACTACGAGCAGTACTTC.

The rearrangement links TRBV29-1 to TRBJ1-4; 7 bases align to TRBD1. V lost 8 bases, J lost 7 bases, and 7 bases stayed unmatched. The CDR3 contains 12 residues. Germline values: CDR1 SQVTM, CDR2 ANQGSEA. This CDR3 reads CSWVGDSEKLFF. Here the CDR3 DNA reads TGCAGCTGGGTTGGGGACAGTGAAAAACTGTTTTTT.

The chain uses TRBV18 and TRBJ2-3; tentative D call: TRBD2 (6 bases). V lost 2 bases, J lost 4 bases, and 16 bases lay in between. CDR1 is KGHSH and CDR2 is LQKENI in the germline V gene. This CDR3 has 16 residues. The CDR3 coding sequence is TGTGCCAGCTCACCAACCGGCGGGACGGGAGCAGATACGCAGTATTTT. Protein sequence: CASSPTGGTGADTQYF.

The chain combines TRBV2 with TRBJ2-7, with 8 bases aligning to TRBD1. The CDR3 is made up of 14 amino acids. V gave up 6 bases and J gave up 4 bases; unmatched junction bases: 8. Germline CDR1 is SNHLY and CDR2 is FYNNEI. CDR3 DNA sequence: TGTGCCAGCAGAGGACAGGGTAAGAAATACGAGCAGTACTTC. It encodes CASRGQGKKYEQYF. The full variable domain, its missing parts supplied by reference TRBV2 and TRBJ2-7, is EPEVTQTPSHQVTQMGQEVILRCVPISNHLYFYWYRQILGQKVEFLVSFYNNEISEKSEIFDDQFSVERPDGSNFTLKIRSTKLEDSAMYFCASRGQGKKYEQYFGPGTRLTVT.

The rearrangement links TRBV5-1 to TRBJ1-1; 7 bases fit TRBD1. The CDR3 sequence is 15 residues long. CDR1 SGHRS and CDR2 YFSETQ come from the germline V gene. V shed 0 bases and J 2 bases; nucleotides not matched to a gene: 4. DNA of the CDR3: TGCGCCAGCAGCTTGGGACAGGGCGGAAACACTGAAGCTTTCTTT. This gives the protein CASSLGQGGNTEAFF.

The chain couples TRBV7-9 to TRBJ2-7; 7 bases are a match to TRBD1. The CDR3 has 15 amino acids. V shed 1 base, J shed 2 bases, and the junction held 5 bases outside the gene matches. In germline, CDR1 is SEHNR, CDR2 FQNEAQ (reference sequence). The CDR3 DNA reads TGTGCCAGCAGCTTAGGGACAGGCCCCACCTACGAGCAGTACTTC. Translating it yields CASSLGTGPTYEQYF. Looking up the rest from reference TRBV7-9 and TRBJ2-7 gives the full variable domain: DTGVSQNPRHKITKRGQNVTFRCDPISEHNRLYWYRQTLGQGPEFLTYFQNEAQLEKSRLLSDRFSAERPKGSFSTLEIQRTEQGDSAMYLCASSLGTGPTYEQYFGPGTRLTVT.